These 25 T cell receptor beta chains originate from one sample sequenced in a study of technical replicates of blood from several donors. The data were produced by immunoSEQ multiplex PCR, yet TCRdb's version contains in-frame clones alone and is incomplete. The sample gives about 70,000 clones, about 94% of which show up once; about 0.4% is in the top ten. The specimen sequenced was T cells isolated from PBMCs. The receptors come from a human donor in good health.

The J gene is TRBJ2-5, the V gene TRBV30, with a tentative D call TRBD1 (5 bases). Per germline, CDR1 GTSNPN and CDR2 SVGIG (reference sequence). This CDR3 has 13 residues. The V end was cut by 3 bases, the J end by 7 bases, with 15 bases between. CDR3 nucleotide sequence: TGTGCCTGGAGAACGACAGACTCTGGGACCCAGTACTTC. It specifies CAWRTTDSGTQYF.

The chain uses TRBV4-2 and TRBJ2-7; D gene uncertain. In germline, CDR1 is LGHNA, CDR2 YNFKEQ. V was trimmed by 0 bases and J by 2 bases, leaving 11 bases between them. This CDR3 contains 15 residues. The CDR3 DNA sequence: TGTGCCAGCAGCCAAGATAACCAGGTCCCCTACGAGCAGTACTTC. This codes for CASSQDNQVPYEQYF.

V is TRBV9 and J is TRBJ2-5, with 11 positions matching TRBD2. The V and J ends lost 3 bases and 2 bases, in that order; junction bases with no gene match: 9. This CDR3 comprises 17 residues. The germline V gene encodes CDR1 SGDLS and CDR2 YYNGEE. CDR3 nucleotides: TGTGCCAGCAGCGAGAATCCGGGACTAGCGGTTCAAGAGACCCAGTACTTC. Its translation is CASSENPGLAVQETQYF.

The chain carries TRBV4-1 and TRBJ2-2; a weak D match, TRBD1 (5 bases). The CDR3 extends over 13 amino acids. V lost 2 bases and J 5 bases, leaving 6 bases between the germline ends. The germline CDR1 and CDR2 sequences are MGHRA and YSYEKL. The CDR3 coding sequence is TGCGCCAGCAGCCAACAGGGAACCGGGGAGCTGTTTTTT. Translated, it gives CASSQQGTGELFF.

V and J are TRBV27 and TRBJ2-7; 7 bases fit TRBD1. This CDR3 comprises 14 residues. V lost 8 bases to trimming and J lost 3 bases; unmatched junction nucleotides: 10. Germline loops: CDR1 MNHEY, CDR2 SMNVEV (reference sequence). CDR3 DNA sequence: TGTGCCAGCGCTGGTATGACAGGGAACTACGAGCAGTACTTC. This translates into CASAGMTGNYEQYF.

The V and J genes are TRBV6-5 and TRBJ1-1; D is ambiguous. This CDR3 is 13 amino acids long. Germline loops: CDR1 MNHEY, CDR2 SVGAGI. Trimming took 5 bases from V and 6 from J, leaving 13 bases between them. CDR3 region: CASSKPQVPEAFF. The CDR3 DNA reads TGTGCCAGCAGTAAACCCCAGGTACCTGAAGCTTTCTTT.

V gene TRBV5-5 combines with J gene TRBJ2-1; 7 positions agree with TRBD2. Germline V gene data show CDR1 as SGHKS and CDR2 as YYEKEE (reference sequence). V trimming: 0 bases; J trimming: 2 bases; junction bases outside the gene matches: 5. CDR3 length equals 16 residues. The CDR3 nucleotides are TGTGCCAGCAGCTTGGGTCTAGCGGAGGCCTACAATGAGCAGTTCTTC. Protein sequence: CASSLGLAEAYNEQFF.

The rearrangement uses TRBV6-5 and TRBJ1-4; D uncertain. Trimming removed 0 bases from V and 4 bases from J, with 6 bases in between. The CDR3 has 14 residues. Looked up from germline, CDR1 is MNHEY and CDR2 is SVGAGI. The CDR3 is CASSYSSYNEKLFF. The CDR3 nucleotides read TGTGCCAGCAGTTACTCGAGCTATAATGAAAAACTGTTTTTT.

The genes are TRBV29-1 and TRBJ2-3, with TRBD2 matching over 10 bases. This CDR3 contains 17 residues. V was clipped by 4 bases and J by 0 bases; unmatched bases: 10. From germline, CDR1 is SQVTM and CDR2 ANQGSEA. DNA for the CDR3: TGCAGCGTTGGTCTAGCGGGAGAGATGCTTAGCACAGATACGCAGTATTTT. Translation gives CSVGLAGEMLSTDTQYF.

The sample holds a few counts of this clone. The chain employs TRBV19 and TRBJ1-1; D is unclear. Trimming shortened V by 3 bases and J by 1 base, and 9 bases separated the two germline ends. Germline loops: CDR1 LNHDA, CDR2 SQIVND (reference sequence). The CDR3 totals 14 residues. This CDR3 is CASSIGVGNTEAFF. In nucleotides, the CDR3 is TGTGCCAGTAGTATCGGGGTAGGGAACACTGAAGCTTTCTTT.

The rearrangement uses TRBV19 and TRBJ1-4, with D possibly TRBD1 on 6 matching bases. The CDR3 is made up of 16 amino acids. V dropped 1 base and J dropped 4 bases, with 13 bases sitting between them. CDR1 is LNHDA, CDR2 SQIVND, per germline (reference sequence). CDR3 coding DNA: TGTGCCAGTAGTATAGGAGCGGGGGCGGGTAATGAAAAACTGTTTTTT. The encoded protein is CASSIGAGAGNEKLFF.

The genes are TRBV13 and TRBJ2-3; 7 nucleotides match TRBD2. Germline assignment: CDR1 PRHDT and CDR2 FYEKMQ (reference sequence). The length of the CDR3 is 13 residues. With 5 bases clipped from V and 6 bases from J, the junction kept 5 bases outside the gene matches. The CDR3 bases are TGTGCCAGCAGCGGGACTATTGGGGATACGCAGTATTTT. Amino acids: CASSGTIGDTQYF.

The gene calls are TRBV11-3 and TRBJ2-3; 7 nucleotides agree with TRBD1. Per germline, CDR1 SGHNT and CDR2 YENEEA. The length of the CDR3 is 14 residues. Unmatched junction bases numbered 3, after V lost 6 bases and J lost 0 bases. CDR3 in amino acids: CASSRGLSTDTQYF. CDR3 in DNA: TGTGCCAGCAGTAGGGGGCTAAGCACAGATACGCAGTATTTT.

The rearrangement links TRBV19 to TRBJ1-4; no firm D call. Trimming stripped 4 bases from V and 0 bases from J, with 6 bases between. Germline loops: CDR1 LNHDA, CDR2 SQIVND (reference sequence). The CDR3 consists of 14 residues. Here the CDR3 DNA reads TGTGCCAGTAGTACCCAGGCAACTAATGAAAAACTGTTTTTT. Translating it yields CASSTQATNEKLFF.

CDR3 bases: TGTGCCAGCAGTGAAGCCTCAGTGACAGCCAACTATGGCTACACCTTC. Its protein is CASSEASVTANYGYTF. The V call is TRBV2, the J call TRBJ1-2; possibly TRBD1 for D (5 bases). V lost 0 bases, J lost 2 bases, and 13 bases lay in between. The germline gives CDR1 SNHLY, CDR2 FYNNEI. The CDR3 extends over 16 amino acids.

DNA for the CDR3: TGCGCCAGCAGCCAGAATTACCCGGGGGGTGGGGAAAAACTGTTTTTT. This encodes CASSQNYPGGGEKLFF. V usage is TRBV4-1 and J usage is TRBJ1-4; D is perhaps TRBD1 (5 bases). Looked up from germline, CDR1 is MGHRA and CDR2 is YSYEKL. V was shortened by 3 bases and J by 8 bases, with 19 bases between the two germline ends. The CDR3 consists of 16 residues.

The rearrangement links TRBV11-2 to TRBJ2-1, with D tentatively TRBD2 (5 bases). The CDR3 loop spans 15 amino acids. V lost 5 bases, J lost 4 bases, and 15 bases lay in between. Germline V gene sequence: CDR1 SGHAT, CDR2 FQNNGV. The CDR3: CASSLAGGLYNEQFF. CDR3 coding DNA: TGTGCCAGCAGCCTCGCGGGCGGGTTGTACAATGAGCAGTTCTTC.

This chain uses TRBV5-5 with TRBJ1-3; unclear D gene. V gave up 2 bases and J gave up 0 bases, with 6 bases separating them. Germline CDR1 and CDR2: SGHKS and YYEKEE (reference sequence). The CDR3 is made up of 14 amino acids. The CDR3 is CASSFDFSGNTIYF. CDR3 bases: TGTGCCAGCAGCTTTGACTTCTCTGGAAACACCATATATTTT.

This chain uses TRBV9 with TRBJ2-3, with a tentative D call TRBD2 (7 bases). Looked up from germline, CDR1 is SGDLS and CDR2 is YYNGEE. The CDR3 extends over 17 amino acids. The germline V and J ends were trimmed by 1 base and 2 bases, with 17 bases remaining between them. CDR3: CASSVSKQGGSTDTQYF. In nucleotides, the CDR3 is TGTGCCAGCAGCGTAAGCAAACAGGGAGGGTCCACAGATACGCAGTATTTT.

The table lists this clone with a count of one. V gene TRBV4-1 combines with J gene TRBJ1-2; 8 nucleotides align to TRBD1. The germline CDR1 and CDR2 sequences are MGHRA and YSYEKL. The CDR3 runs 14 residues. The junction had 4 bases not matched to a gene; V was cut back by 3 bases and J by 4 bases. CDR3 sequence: CASSHPGQVYGYTF. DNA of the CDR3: TGCGCCAGCAGCCACCCGGGACAGGTCTATGGCTACACCTTC.

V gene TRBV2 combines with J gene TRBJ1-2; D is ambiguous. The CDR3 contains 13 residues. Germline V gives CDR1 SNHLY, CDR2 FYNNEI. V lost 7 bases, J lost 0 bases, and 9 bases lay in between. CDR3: CASIMTSNYGYTF. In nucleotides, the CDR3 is TGTGCCAGCATTATGACATCTAACTATGGCTACACCTTC.

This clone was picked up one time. The CDR3 DNA reads TGTGCCAGCAGCCCATCCGGGACACGGTCCACAGATACGCAGTATTTT. Protein sequence: CASSPSGTRSTDTQYF. The V and J genes are TRBV5-4 and TRBJ2-3, with D perhaps TRBD1 (6 bases). The germline V gene has CDR1 SGHNT and CDR2 YYREEE (reference sequence). The CDR3 totals 16 residues. V was pared by 4 bases and J by 2 bases, with 17 bases between.

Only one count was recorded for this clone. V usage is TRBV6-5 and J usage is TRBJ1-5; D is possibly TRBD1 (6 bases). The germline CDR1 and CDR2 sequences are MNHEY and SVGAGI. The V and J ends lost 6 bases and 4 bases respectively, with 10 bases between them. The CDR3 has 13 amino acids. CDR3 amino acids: CASRDSQNQPQHF. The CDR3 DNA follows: TGTGCCAGCAGGGACAGTCAAAATCAGCCCCAGCATTTT.

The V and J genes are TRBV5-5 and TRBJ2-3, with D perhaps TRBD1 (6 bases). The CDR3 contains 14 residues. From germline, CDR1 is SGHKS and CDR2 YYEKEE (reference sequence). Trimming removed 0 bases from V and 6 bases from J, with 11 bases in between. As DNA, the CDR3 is TGTGCCAGCAGCTTGGGACTAAGGGGGGATACGCAGTATTTT. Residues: CASSLGLRGDTQYF. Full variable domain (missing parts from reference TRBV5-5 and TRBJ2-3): DAGVTQSPTHLIKTRGQQVTLRCSPISGHKSVSWYQQVLGQGPQFIFQYYEKEERGRGNFPDRFSARQFPNYSSELNVNALLLGDSALYLCASSLGLRGDTQYFGPGTRLTVL.

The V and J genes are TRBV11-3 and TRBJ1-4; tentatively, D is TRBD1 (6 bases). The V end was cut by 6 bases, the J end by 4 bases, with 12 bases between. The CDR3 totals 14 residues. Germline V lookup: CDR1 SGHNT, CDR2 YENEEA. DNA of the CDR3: TGTGCCAGCAGGGCCAGGGGCCTTAATGAAAAACTGTTTTTT. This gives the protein CASRARGLNEKLFF.